This is a list of T cell receptor beta chains from one sample in a study of cytomegalovirus exposure and HLA in healthy donors. The data were produced by immunoSEQ multiplex PCR, yet TCRdb's version contains in-frame clones alone and is incomplete. The top ten clones hold about 0.6% of a sample with approximately 70,000 clones, roughly 92% of them seen once. The specimen was PBMCs. Receptors originate from a woman between 18 and 30 years old in good health and CMV-seronegative. The CDR3 runs from the conserved cysteine through the conserved F or W. A D gene is named only where the DNA matches it firmly. Clone size is stated in some rows and not others, as once, few, many or a class when expanded.

clone size,V gene,D gene,J gene,CDR3 protein,CDR3 DNA
few,TRBV30,.,TRBJ1-5,CAWSVHRVYQPQHF,TGTGCCTGGAGTGTACACAGGGTGTATCAGCCCCAGCATTTT
few,TRBV6-4,TRBD2,TRBJ2-3,CASSDSSGGADTQYF,TGTGCCAGCAGTGACTCTAGCGGGGGGGCAGATACGCAGTATTTT
.,TRBV7-9,.,TRBJ2-1,CASSLSTANSYNEQFF,TGTGCCAGCAGCTTATCGACTGCTAACTCCTACAATGAGCAGTTCTTC
few,TRBV6-5,.,TRBJ1-1,CASWWDTNTEAFF,TGTGCCAGCTGGTGGGACACGAACACTGAAGCTTTCTTT
.,TRBV7-9,.,TRBJ1-1,CASSTGQNRYTEAFF,TGTGCCAGCAGCACCGGACAGAACCGGTACACTGAAGCTTTCTTT
.,TRBV6-1,TRBD1,TRBJ1-4,CASSDDGTANEKLFF,TGTGCCAGCAGCGATGATGGGACAGCGAATGAAAAACTGTTTTTT
.,TRBV11-3,TRBD1,TRBJ1-1,CASSLTTGDTEAFF,TGTGCCAGCAGCCTAACGACAGGGGATACTGAAGCTTTCTTT
once,TRBV5-1,.,TRBJ2-7,CASSGFGGSYEQYF,TGCGCCAGCAGCGGGTTCGGGGGTTCCTACGAGCAGTACTTC
.,TRBV7-2,TRBD2,TRBJ2-7,CASSLGGGGTPYEQYF,TGTGCCAGCAGCTTAGGCGGCGGGGGAACCCCCTACGAGCAGTACTTC
.,TRBV6-5,.,TRBJ1-2,CASSAPDSLGYGYTF,TGTGCCAGCAGTGCCCCGGACAGCCTCGGGTATGGCTACACCTTC
.,TRBV2,TRBD2,TRBJ2-1,CASSDSGTSRNEQFF,TGTGCCAGCAGTGACTCCGGGACTAGTCGCAATGAGCAGTTCTTC
.,TRBV29-1,TRBD1,TRBJ2-2,CSVLSRGRMNTGELFF,TGCAGCGTACTCTCCAGGGGGCGTATGAACACCGGGGAGCTGTTTTTT
.,TRBV5-5,.,TRBJ1-5,CASSLARAEPYSNQPQHF,TGTGCCAGCAGCTTGGCCAGGGCCGAGCCATATAGCAATCAGCCCCAGCATTTT
.,TRBV6-4,.,TRBJ1-2,CASIRLSYGYTF,TGTGCCAGCATAAGACTGAGCTATGGCTACACCTTC
.,TRBV28,.,TRBJ1-6,CASSLYGAGVYSPLHF,TGTGCCAGCAGTTTATACGGTGCAGGGGTATATTCACCCCTCCACTTT
.,TRBV4-1,TRBD1,TRBJ2-2,CASSAGGQGGSGELFF,TGCGCCAGCAGCGCAGGGGGACAGGGCGGATCCGGGGAGCTGTTTTTT
.,TRBV2,.,TRBJ2-1,CASSEVGGRYNEQFF,TGTGCCAGCAGTGAGGTGGGGGGGCGTTACAATGAGCAGTTCTTC
.,TRBV13,TRBD1,TRBJ1-6,CASGDSPSSYNSPLHF,TGTGCCAGCGGGGACAGTCCGAGCTCCTATAATTCACCCCTCCACTTT
once,TRBV5-1,.,TRBJ2-3,CASSLEGFRTDTQYF,TGCGCCAGCAGCTTGGAGGGGTTTCGCACAGATACGCAGTATTTT
.,TRBV6-5,.,TRBJ2-2,CASSFSGELFF,TGTGCCAGCAGTTTCTCCGGGGAGCTGTTTTTT
.,TRBV5-1,TRBD1,TRBJ1-1,CASSLARGRRTEAFF,TGCGCCAGCAGCTTGGCTAGGGGGCGCAGGACTGAAGCTTTCTTT
.,TRBV29-1,.,TRBJ2-4,CSVEDLAKNIQYF,TGCAGCGTCGAGGACTTGGCCAAAAACATTCAGTACTTC
.,TRBV28,.,TRBJ1-5,CASSLQVGNQPQHF,TGTGCCAGCAGTTTACAGGTTGGCAATCAGCCCCAGCATTTT
.,TRBV25-1,.,TRBJ2-1,CASSDPYNEQFF,TGTGCCAGCAGTGACCCGTACAATGAGCAGTTCTTC
.,TRBV7-3,.,TRBJ2-1,CASSGQNNEQFF,TGTGCCAGCAGCGGACAGAACAATGAGCAGTTCTTC
.,TRBV4-3,.,TRBJ2-2,CASSQEAIWRQDGQKTGELFF,TGCGCCAGCAGCCAAGAGGCCATATGGAGGCAGGATGGTCAGAAAACCGGGGAGCTGTTTTTT
.,TRBV7-9,.,TRBJ1-1,CASSLHSEPACF,TGTGCCAGCAGCTTACACTCGGAGCCGGCGTGCTTT
few,TRBV2,TRBD1,TRBJ2-2,CASSPGGATVGELFF,TGTGCCAGCAGTCCAGGGGGCGCGACGGTCGGGGAGCTGTTTTTT
.,TRBV28,TRBD1,TRBJ2-2,CASSLQGDTGELFF,TGTGCCAGCAGTTTACAGGGGGACACCGGGGAGCTGTTTTTT
.,TRBV28,TRBD1,TRBJ2-5,CASIATQGAGRETQYF,TGTGCCAGCATCGCGACACAGGGGGCCGGACGGGAGACCCAGTACTTC
.,TRBV2,.,TRBJ1-2,CASRTREGSTKYYGYTF,TGTGCCAGCAGGACTAGGGAAGGCAGTACCAAATACTATGGCTACACCTTC
.,TRBV27,TRBD1,TRBJ1-1,CASSEYRGANTEAFF,TGTGCCAGCAGTGAATACAGGGGGGCGAACACTGAAGCTTTCTTT
.,TRBV27,.,TRBJ1-6,CASRGVYNSPLHF,TGTGCCAGCAGGGGAGTCTATAATTCACCCCTCCACTTT
.,TRBV5-1,.,TRBJ1-2,CASSLEGRGYTF,TGCGCCAGCAGCTTGGAAGGGAGAGGCTACACCTTC
.,TRBV19,.,TRBJ2-6,CASSIIRGGQRAGANVLTF,TGTGCCAGTAGTATAATCAGGGGCGGCCAACGGGCTGGGGCCAACGTCCTGACTTTC
once,TRBV7-8,TRBD1,TRBJ1-5,CASSVGTGYDQPQHF,TGTGCCAGCAGCGTAGGGACAGGTTACGATCAGCCCCAGCATTTT
.,TRBV4-3,TRBD2,TRBJ2-7,CASSQAAGGGGYEQYF,TGCGCCAGCAGCCAGGCGGCGGGGGGGGGCGGCTACGAGCAGTACTTC
.,TRBV6-5,.,TRBJ1-2,CASSYASRSGYTF,TGTGCCAGCAGTTACGCGTCTCGGTCCGGCTACACCTTC
once,TRBV5-6,TRBD1,TRBJ1-4,CASSLDRVDEKLFF,TGTGCCAGCAGCCTAGACAGGGTGGACGAAAAACTGTTTTTT
once,TRBV6-1,.,TRBJ2-1,CASSSKNNEQFF,TGTGCCAGCAGTTCTAAAAACAATGAGCAGTTCTTC
.,TRBV6-4,.,TRBJ2-3,CASSGLGGTDTQYF,TGTGCCAGCAGTGGACTAGGGGGCACAGATACGCAGTATTTT
.,TRBV11-3,.,TRBJ1-3,CASSLAGNTIYF,TGTGCCAGCAGCTTAGCGGGAAACACCATATATTTT
.,TRBV5-6,TRBD1,TRBJ1-5,CASSQGQGPYSNQPQHF,TGTGCCAGCAGCCAGGGACAGGGGCCTTATAGCAATCAGCCCCAGCATTTT
once,TRBV7-2,TRBD2,TRBJ2-4,CASSLDPSRGGLAKNIQYF,TGTGCCAGCAGCTTAGATCCCAGCCGGGGGGGATTAGCCAAAAACATTCAGTACTTC
.,TRBV28,.,TRBJ1-1,CAAGRNTEAFF,TGTGCCGCGGGACGGAACACTGAAGCTTTCTTT
.,TRBV30,.,TRBJ2-6,CAWSTGAGANVLTF,TGTGCCTGGAGTACGGGGGCTGGGGCCAACGTCCTGACTTTC
.,TRBV9,.,TRBJ2-2,CASSVGPFGGKANTGELFF,TGTGCCAGCAGCGTAGGCCCTTTTGGCGGAAAGGCGAACACCGGGGAGCTGTTTTTT
.,TRBV11-3,TRBD1,TRBJ2-1,CASSSRGTGGYNEQFF,TGTGCCAGCAGCTCCCGTGGGACAGGGGGTTACAATGAGCAGTTCTTC